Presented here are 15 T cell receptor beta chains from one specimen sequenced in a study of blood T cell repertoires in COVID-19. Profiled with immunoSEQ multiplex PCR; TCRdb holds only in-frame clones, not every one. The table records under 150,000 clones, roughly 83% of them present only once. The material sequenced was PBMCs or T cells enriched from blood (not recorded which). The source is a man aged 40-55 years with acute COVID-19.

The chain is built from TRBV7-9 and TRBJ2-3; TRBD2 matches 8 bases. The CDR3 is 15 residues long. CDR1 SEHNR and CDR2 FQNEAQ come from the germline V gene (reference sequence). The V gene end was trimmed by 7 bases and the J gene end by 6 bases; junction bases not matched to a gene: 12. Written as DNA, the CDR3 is TGTGCCAGCACCCCTGCGGGGGGCGTATTGGATACGCAGTATTTT. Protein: CASTPAGGVLDTQYF.

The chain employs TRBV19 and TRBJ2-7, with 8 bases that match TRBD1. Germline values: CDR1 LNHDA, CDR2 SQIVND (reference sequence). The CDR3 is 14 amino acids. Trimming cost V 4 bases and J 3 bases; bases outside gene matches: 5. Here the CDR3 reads CASSKNRGNYEQYF. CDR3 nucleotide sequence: TGTGCCAGTAGTAAAAACAGGGGGAACTACGAGCAGTACTTC.

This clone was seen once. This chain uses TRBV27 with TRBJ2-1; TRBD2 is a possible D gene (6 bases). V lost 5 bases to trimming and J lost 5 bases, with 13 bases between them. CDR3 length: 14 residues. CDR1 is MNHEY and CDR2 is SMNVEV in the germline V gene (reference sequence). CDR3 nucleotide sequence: TGTGCCAGCAGTCCCGGGACTCCCCACAATGAGCAGTTCTTC. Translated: CASSPGTPHNEQFF.

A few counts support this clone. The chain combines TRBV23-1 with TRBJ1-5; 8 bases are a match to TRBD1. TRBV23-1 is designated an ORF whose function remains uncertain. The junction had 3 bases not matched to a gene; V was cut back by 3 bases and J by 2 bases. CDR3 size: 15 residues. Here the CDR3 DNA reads TGCGCCAGCAGTCACCCGGGACAGGGCAATCAGCCCCAGCATTTT. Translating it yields CASSHPGQGNQPQHF.

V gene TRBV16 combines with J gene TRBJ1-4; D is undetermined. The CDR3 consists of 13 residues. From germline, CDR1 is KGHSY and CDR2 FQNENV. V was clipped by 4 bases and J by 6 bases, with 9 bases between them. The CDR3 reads CASSRSRDEKLFF. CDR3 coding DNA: TGTGCCAGCAGCCGTAGTAGAGATGAAAAACTGTTTTTT.

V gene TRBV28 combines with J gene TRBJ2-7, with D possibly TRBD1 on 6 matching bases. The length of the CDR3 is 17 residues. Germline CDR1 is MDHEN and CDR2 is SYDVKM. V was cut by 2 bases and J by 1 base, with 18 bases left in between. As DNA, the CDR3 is TGTGCCAGCAGTTTAGGGCGATTTGGGACAAAGTCCTACGAGCAGTACTTC. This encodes CASSLGRFGTKSYEQYF. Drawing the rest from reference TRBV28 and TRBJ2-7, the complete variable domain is DVKVTQSSRYLVKRTGEKVFLECVQDMDHENMFWYRQDPGLGLRLIYFSYDVKMKEKGDIPEGYSVSREKKERFSLILESASTNQTSMYLCASSLGRFGTKSYEQYFGPGTRLTVT.

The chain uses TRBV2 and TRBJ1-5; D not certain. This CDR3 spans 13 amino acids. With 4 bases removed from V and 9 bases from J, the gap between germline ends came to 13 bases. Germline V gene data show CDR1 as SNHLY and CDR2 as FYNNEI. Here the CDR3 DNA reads TGTGCCAGCAGTGGGGGATTCGAGGGGCCCCAGCATTTT. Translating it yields CASSGGFEGPQHF. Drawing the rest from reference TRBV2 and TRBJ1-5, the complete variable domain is EPEVTQTPSHQVTQMGQEVILRCVPISNHLYFYWYRQILGQKVEFLVSFYNNEISEKSEIFDDQFSVERPDGSNFTLKIRSTKLEDSAMYFCASSGGFEGPQHFGDGTRLSIL.

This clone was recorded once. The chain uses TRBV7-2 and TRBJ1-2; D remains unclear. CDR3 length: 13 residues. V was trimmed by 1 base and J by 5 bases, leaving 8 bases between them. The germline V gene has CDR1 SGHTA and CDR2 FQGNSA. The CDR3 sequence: CASSLGAEYGYTF. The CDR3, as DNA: TGTGCCAGCAGCTTAGGGGCTGAGTATGGCTACACCTTC.

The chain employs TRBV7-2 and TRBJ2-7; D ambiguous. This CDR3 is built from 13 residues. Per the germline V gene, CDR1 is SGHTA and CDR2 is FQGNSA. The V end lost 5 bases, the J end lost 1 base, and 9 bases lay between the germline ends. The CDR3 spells CASSPDSSYEQYF. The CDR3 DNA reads TGTGCCAGCAGCCCTGACTCGTCCTACGAGCAGTACTTC.

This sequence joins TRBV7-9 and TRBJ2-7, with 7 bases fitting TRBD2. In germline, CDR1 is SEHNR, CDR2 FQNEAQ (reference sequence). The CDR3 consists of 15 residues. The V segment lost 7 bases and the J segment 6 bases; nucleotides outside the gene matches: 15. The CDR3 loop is CASTNPGGIEGEQYF. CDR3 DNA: TGTGCCAGCACCAATCCCGGGGGGATCGAAGGCGAGCAGTACTTC.

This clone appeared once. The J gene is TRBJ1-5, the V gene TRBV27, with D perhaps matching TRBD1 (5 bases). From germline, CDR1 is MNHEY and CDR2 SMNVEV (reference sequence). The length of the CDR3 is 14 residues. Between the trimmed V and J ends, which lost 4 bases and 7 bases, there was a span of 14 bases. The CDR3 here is CASSYDRNFQPQHF. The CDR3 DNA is TGTGCCAGCAGTTACGACAGAAATTTCCAGCCCCAGCATTTT.

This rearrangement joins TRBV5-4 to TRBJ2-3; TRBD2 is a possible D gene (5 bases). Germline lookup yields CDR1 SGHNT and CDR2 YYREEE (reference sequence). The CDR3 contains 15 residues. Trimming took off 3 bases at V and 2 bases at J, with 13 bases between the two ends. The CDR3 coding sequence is TGTGCCAGCAGCTCCCCACCGGGGTCCACAGATACGCAGTATTTT. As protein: CASSSPPGSTDTQYF.

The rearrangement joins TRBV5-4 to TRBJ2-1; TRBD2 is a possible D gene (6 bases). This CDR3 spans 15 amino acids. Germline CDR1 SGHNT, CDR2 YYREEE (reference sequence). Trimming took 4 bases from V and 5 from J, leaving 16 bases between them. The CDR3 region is CASSLWEAPDNEQFF. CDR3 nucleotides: TGTGCCAGCAGCCTGTGGGAGGCCCCCGACAATGAGCAGTTCTTC.

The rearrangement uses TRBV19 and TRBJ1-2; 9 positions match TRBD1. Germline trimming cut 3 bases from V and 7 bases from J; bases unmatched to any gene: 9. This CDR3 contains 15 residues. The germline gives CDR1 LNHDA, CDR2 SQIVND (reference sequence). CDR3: CASSMSTGGRSGYTF. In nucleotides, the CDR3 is TGTGCCAGTAGTATGTCGACAGGGGGGAGGAGTGGCTACACCTTC.

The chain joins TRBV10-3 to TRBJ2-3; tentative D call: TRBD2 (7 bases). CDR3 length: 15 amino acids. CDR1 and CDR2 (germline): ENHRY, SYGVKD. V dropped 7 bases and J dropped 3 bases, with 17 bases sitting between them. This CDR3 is CAIKGGGSLTDTQYF. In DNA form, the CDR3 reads TGTGCCATCAAGGGGGGGGGCTCTTTGACAGATACGCAGTATTTT.